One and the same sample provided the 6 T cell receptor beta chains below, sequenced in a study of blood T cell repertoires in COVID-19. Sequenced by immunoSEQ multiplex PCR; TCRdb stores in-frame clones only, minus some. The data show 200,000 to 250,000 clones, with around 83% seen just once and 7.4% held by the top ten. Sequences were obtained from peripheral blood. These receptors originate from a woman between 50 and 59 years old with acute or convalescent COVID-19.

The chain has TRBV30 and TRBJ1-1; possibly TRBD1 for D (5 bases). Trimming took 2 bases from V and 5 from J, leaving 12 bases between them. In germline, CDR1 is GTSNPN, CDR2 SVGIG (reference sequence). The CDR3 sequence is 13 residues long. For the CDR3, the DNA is TGTGCCTGGAGTTCACGGGGGGGGACTGAAGCTTTCTTT. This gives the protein CAWSSRGGTEAFF.

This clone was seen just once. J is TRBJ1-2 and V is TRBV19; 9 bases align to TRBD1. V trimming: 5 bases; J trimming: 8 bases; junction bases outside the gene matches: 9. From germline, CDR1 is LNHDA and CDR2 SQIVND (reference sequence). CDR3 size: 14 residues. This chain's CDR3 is CASSVQGARDGYTF. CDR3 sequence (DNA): TGTGCCAGTAGTGTACAGGGGGCGCGGGACGGCTACACCTTC.

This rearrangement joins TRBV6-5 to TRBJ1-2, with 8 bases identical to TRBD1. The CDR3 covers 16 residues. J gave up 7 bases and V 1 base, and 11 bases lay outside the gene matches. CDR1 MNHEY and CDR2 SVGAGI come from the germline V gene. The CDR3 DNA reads TGTGCCAGCAGTTACTTCCAGGGGGCGCAGGTTTCTGGCTACACCTTC. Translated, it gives CASSYFQGAQVSGYTF.

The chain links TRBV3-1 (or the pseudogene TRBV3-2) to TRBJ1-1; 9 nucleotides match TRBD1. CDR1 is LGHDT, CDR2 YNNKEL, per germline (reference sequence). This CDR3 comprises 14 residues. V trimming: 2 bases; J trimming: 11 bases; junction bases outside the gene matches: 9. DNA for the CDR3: TGTGCCAGCAGCCAAAGTCACAGGGGGCTTTCGGCTTTCTTT. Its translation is CASSQSHRGLSAFF.

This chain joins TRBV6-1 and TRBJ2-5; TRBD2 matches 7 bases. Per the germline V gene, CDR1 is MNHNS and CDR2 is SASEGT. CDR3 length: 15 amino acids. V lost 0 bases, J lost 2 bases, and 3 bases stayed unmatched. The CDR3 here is CASSEALAVQETQYF. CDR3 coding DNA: TGTGCCAGCAGTGAAGCCCTAGCGGTTCAAGAGACCCAGTACTTC.

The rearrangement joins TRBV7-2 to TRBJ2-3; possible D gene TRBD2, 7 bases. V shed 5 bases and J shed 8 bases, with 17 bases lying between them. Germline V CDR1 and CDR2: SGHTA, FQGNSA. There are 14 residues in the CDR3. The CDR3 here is CASSPAGASGTQYF. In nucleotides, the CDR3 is TGTGCCAGCAGCCCGGCGGGGGCCTCGGGTACGCAGTATTTT.